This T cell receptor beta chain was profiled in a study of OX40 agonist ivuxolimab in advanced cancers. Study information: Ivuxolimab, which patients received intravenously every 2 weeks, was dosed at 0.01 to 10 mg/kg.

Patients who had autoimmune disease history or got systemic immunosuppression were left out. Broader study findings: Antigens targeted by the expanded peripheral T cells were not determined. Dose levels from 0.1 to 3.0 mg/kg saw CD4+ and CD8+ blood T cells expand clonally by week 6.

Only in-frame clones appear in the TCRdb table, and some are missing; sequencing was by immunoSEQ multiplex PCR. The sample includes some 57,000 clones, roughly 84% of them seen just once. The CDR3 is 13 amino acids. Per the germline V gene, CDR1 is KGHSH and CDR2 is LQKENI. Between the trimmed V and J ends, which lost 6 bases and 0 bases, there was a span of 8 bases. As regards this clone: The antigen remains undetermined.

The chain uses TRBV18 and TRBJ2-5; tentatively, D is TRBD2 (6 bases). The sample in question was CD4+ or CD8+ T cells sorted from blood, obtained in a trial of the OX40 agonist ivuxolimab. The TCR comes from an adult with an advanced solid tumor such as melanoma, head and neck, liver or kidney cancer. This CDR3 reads CASSRDYQETQYF. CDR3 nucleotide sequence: TGTGCCAGCTCCCGGGACTACCAAGAGACCCAGTACTTC.